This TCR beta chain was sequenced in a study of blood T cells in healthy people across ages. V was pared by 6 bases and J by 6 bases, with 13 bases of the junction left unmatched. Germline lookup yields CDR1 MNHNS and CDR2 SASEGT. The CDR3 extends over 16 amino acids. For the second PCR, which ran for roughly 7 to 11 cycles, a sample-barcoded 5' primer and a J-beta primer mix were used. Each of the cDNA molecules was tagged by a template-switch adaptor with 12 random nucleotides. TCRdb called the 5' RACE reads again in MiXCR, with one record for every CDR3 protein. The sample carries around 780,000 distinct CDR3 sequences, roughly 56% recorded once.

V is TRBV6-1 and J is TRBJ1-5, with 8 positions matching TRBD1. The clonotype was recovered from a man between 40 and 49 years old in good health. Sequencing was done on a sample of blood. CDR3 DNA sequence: TGTGCCAGCAGCGCTTCTGGACAGGGCTTTCGTCAGCCCCAGCATTTT. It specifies CASSASGQGFRQPQHF.